These T cell receptor beta chains were read from a single sample in a study of shared clonotypes between healthy human individuals. TCRdb keeps only in-frame clones here, not all; method: immunoSEQ multiplex PCR. The sample includes around 990,000 clones, 70% to 80% of them seen just once. The specimen sequenced was memory CD4+ T cells from PBMCs. The receptors here all came from a young man in good health. Some clones in this sample may be carry-over from other donors' samples. The CDR3 runs from the conserved cysteine through the conserved F or W. The order of the fields is CDR3 length, clone size, J gene, D gene, V gene, CDR3 DNA, CDR3 protein. A D gene is named only where the DNA matches it firmly. Clone size is shown for a subset of rows, as once, few, many or a class of expanded clone.

CDR3 length: 15; clone size: few; J gene: TRBJ1-1; D gene: TRBD1; V gene: TRBV5-1; CDR3 DNA: TGCGCCAGCAGCTCAGGACAGGGGACGGACACTGAAGCTTTCTTT; CDR3 protein: CASSSGQGTDTEAFF
CDR3 length: 15; clone size: .; J gene: TRBJ2-3; D gene: TRBD2; V gene: TRBV9; CDR3 DNA: TGTGCCAGCAGCGTACGGGCGGGAGAAACAGATACGCAGTATTTT; CDR3 protein: CASSVRAGETDTQYF
CDR3 length: 13; clone size: .; J gene: TRBJ1-5; D gene: .; V gene: TRBV9; CDR3 DNA: TGTGCCAGCAGCTGGGATAACAATCAGCCCCAGCATTTT; CDR3 protein: CASSWDNNQPQHF
CDR3 length: 10; clone size: few; J gene: TRBJ1-3; D gene: .; V gene: TRBV28; CDR3 DNA: TGTGCCAGCAGTGGCAACACCATATATTTT; CDR3 protein: CASSGNTIYF
CDR3 length: 15; clone size: .; J gene: TRBJ1-1; D gene: .; V gene: TRBV5-4; CDR3 DNA: TGTGCCAGCAGCCCCCAAGAGGTTGGGAACACTGAAGCTTTCTTT; CDR3 protein: CASSPQEVGNTEAFF
CDR3 length: 16; clone size: .; J gene: TRBJ1-4; D gene: TRBD1; V gene: TRBV19; CDR3 DNA: TGTGCCAGTAGCCCAGGGGGGAGGATCGATGACTTAAAACTGTTTTTT; CDR3 protein: CASSPGGRIDDLKLFF
CDR3 length: 15; clone size: .; J gene: TRBJ2-1; D gene: .; V gene: TRBV27; CDR3 DNA: TGTGCCAGCAGGGGACGGACAGAGATCTACAATGAGCAGTTCTTC; CDR3 protein: CASRGRTEIYNEQFF
CDR3 length: 15; clone size: once; J gene: TRBJ2-6; D gene: .; V gene: TRBV5-4; CDR3 DNA: TGTGCCAGCAGCTTGCAGACTGGCTCGGCCAACGTCCTGACTTTC; CDR3 protein: CASSLQTGSANVLTF
CDR3 length: 16; clone size: .; J gene: TRBJ2-3; D gene: .; V gene: TRBV7-9; CDR3 DNA: TGTGCCAGCAGCTTAGGATCCGCGGACCCGAGGGATACGCAGTATTTT; CDR3 protein: CASSLGSADPRDTQYF
CDR3 length: 11; clone size: many; J gene: TRBJ1-2; D gene: .; V gene: TRBV20-1; CDR3 DNA: TGCAGTTCCATCCGGGACAACAGTGACACCTTC; CDR3 protein: CSSIRDNSDTF
CDR3 length: 15; clone size: .; J gene: TRBJ1-5; D gene: TRBD1; V gene: TRBV2; CDR3 DNA: TGTGCCAGCAGTGAAGTTCAGGGGGGAAAAAAGCCCCAGCATTTT; CDR3 protein: CASSEVQGGKKPQHF